This T cell receptor (beta chain) was sequenced in a study of response to subunit inactivated influenza vaccine. Only a few counts were recorded for this clonotype. Its antigen is as yet unknown. TCRdb reanalysed the RT-PCR reads using MiXCR and keeps one entry per CDR3 protein. The sample lists 450,000 to 700,000 distinct CDR3 sequences, about 14% occurring once. Points from the study as a whole: Researchers suggested that each seasonal influenza vaccination recruits few new T cells.

V dropped 2 bases and J dropped 2; count of bases not matched to a gene: 9. Germline lookup yields CDR1 MNHEY and CDR2 SVGAGI. The CDR3 runs 17 residues. Sample: PBMCs from blood, taken 11 to 12 days after vaccination. This clonotype was obtained from a man aged 45-65 years who received an inactivated influenza vaccine. The gene calls are TRBV6-5 and TRBJ2-7; 10 bases agree with TRBD2. The CDR3 protein is CASSYEIAGGETYEQYF. The CDR3 nucleotides are TGTGCCAGCAGTTACGAAATAGCGGGGGGTGAGACCTACGAGCAGTACTTC.